These 32 T cell receptor beta chains came from one sample sequenced in a study of Ad26.COV2.S vaccination and SARS-CoV-2 variants. Repertoires were generated with immunoSEQ multiplex PCR, while TCRdb's copy carries only in-frame clones and drops some. The repertoire holds 350,000 to 500,000 clones, with 88% as singletons. The treatment here: roughly 19 received Ad26.COV2.S at low or high dose, single or two shots; 5 received placebo; per-sample allocation not given. Sampling was performed 63 days after the first vaccine or placebo injection. Sequences were derived from peripheral blood, sampled in a trial of Ad26.COV2.S vaccine versus placebo. These TCRs come from a person between 18 and 59 years old who received the Ad26.COV2.S COVID-19 vaccine or a placebo.

J is TRBJ2-7 and V is TRBV20-1, with D unresolved. CDR1 and CDR2 from the germline V gene are DFQATT and SNEGSKA (reference sequence). Between the trimmed V and J ends, which lost 6 bases and 5 bases, there was a span of 11 bases. CDR3 length: 11 residues. CDR3 amino acids: CSATLRHEQYF. The CDR3 DNA sequence: TGCAGTGCGACCCTCCGCCACGAGCAGTACTTC.

V and J are TRBV7-6 and TRBJ2-5; 11 bases are a match to TRBD2. From germline, CDR1 is SGHVS and CDR2 FNYEAQ. J was trimmed by 4 bases and V by 11 bases; bases with no gene match: 12. The CDR3 covers 15 residues. The CDR3 DNA sequence: TGTGCCGGGAGGCGAGTAGCGGGGGGGCGAGAGACCCAGTACTTC. Its protein product is CAGRRVAGGRETQYF.

The chain links TRBV28 to TRBJ1-4; 10 positions match TRBD1. V lost 4 bases and J lost 7; bases outside the gene matches: 9. CDR3 length: 16 residues. Germline V gene lookup returns CDR1 MDHEN and CDR2 SYDVKM. This CDR3 is CASSSSDGTGAEKLFF. The CDR3 coding sequence is TGTGCCAGCAGTTCATCTGACGGGACAGGGGCTGAAAAACTGTTTTTT.

This sequence joins TRBV4-3 and TRBJ2-2, with D tentatively TRBD1 or TRBD2 (5 bases each). CDR1 is LGHNA, CDR2 YSLEER, per germline. CDR3 length: 14 residues. Trimming took off 4 bases at V and 7 bases at J, with 13 bases between the two ends. The CDR3 DNA reads as TGCGCCAGCAGCCTGGGACGGTCGGGCGGGGAGCTGTTTTTT. Translating gives CASSLGRSGGELFF.

The J gene is TRBJ2-5, the V gene TRBV19, with TRBD1 matching over 9 bases. CDR1 is LNHDA, CDR2 SQIVND, per germline (reference sequence). CDR3 length: 13 residues. V lost 6 bases and J lost 4; bases outside the gene matches: 3. The CDR3 sequence is CASRPDRGETQYF. The CDR3 coding sequence is TGTGCCAGTAGACCGGACAGGGGAGAGACCCAGTACTTC. The full variable domain, completed using reference TRBV19 and TRBJ2-5, is DGGITQSPKYLFRKEGQNVTLSCEQNLNHDAMYWYRQDPGQGLRLIYYSQIVNDFQKGDIAEGYSVSREKKESFPLTVTSAQKNPTAFYLCASRPDRGETQYFGPGTRLLVL.

This sequence joins TRBV5-5 and TRBJ1-5; tentatively, D is TRBD1 (6 bases). Trimming stripped 4 bases from V and 7 bases from J, with 12 bases between. Germline-derived CDR1 and CDR2 are SGHKS and YYEKEE (reference sequence). The CDR3 is made up of 13 amino acids. CDR3 coding DNA: TGTGCCAGCAGCACGGACAGTTTCCAGCCCCAGCATTTT. It encodes CASSTDSFQPQHF.

This rearrangement joins TRBV11-2 to TRBJ2-3; D unresolved. The length of the CDR3 is 15 residues. Looked up from germline, CDR1 is SGHAT and CDR2 is FQNNGV. Trimming took 1 base from V and 2 from J, leaving 10 bases between them. This CDR3 is CASSLGGSFTDTQYF. Here the CDR3 DNA reads TGTGCCAGCAGCTTAGGCGGCAGCTTCACAGATACGCAGTATTTT.

The chain recombines TRBV6-5 with TRBJ2-1, with D tentatively TRBD1 (5 bases). V lost 6 bases and J 4 bases, leaving 10 bases between the germline ends. This CDR3 has 13 amino acids. The germline CDR1 and CDR2 sequences are MNHEY and SVGAGI. For the CDR3, the DNA is TGTGCCAGCAGGCAGACAGAGTACAATGAGCAGTTCTTC. It encodes CASRQTEYNEQFF.

This sequence joins TRBV7-6 and TRBJ1-4; 8 positions match TRBD1. The V gene end was trimmed by 5 bases and the J gene end by 12 bases; junction bases not matched to a gene: 8. The CDR3 extends over 13 amino acids. In germline, CDR1 is SGHVS, CDR2 FNYEAQ. CDR3 nucleotide sequence: TGTGCCAGCAGCCCCGACAGGGGCGATGAACTGTTTTTT. Its protein is CASSPDRGDELFF.

The chain is built from TRBV5-4 and TRBJ1-4, with D perhaps matching TRBD1 (6 bases). The CDR3 is made up of 14 amino acids. Looked up from germline, CDR1 is SGHNT and CDR2 is YYREEE (reference sequence). With 1 base removed from V and 7 bases from J, the gap between germline ends came to 11 bases. CDR3 DNA: TGTGCCAGCAGCTTGTGGGGGGGCGGTGAAAAACTGTTTTTT. It specifies CASSLWGGGEKLFF.

DNA for the CDR3: TGTGCCAGCAGCTGGCCGGGACAGGGTCTTTTCGAGCAGTACTTC. This gives the protein CASSWPGQGLFEQYF. The chain employs TRBV5-8 and TRBJ2-7; 9 bases are shared with TRBD1. The CDR3 covers 15 residues. J lost 6 bases, V lost 3 bases, and 10 bases had no gene match. Germline lookup yields CDR1 SGHTS and CDR2 YDEGEE.

The chain has TRBV6-5 and TRBJ1-1; maybe TRBD1 (6 bases). In germline, CDR1 is MNHEY, CDR2 SVGAGI. CDR3 size: 11 residues. V was cut by 7 bases and J by 11 bases, with 14 bases left in between. CDR3 in amino acids: CASIQGQNAFF. Here the CDR3 DNA reads TGTGCCAGCATCCAAGGACAGAACGCTTTCTTT.

V usage is TRBV5-6 and J usage is TRBJ1-1; TRBD1 might be the D (5 bases). Germline assignment: CDR1 SGHDT and CDR2 YYEEEE. V was cut by 0 bases and J by 3 bases, with 6 bases left in between. This CDR3 spans 13 amino acids. CDR3 sequence: CASSLEQDTEAFF. The CDR3 DNA follows: TGTGCCAGCAGCTTGGAACAGGACACTGAAGCTTTCTTT.

On this clone itself: Since a much larger clone is just one base distant, this may be a read error. Other nucleotide sequences in the sample specify the same CDR3. This chain links TRBV2 with TRBJ2-1, with TRBD1 matching 7 bases. This CDR3 has 14 residues. V dropped 5 bases and J dropped 0; count of bases not matched to a gene: 1. CDR1 is SNHLY and CDR2 is FYNNEI in the germline V gene. CDR3 region: CASSRDSSYNEQFF. For the CDR3, the DNA is TGTGCCAGCAGTAGGGACAGCTCCTACAATGAGCAGTTCTTC.

This clone was counted a few times. The V and J genes are TRBV5-5 and TRBJ2-7; D unclear. Germline V gives CDR1 SGHKS, CDR2 YYEKEE (reference sequence). The CDR3 length is 14 residues. V was shortened by 0 bases and J by 2 bases, with 9 bases between the two germline ends. For the CDR3, the DNA is TGTGCCAGCAGCTTGGCTTTGTTTACCTACGAGCAGTACTTC. Protein: CASSLALFTYEQYF.

The CDR3 nucleotides read TGTGCCAGCAGCCGGGCAGAGAACACTGAAGCTTTCTTT. Its translation is CASSRAENTEAFF. The chain couples TRBV3-1 (or the pseudogene TRBV3-2) to TRBJ1-1, with D hard to call. Germline loops: CDR1 LGHDT, CDR2 YNNKEL (reference sequence). This CDR3 has 13 residues. The V gene lost 4 bases and the J gene lost 1 base, with 7 bases spanning the gap.

The V and J genes are TRBV6-2 or TRBV6-3 and TRBJ2-7; 7 bases are shared with TRBD1. CDR1 MNHEY and CDR2 SVGEGT come from the germline V gene. CDR3 size: 14 residues. J lost 2 bases, V lost 5 bases, and 6 bases had no gene match. CDR3 sequence (DNA): TGTGCCAGCAGTATCTTCCAGGGGGCCTACGAGCAGTACTTC. Translating it yields CASSIFQGAYEQYF.

The chain combines TRBV7-9 with TRBJ1-1, with TRBD1 matching over 12 bases. The V gene end was trimmed by 4 bases and the J gene end by 3 bases; junction bases not matched to a gene: 6. The CDR3 spans 16 residues. Germline-derived CDR1 and CDR2 are SEHNR and FQNEAQ (reference sequence). The CDR3 loop is CASSYRDRGPDTEAFF. DNA for the CDR3: TGTGCCAGCAGCTACCGGGACAGGGGGCCGGACACTGAAGCTTTCTTT.

The chain recombines TRBV6-5 with TRBJ1-6; perhaps TRBD1 as D (5 bases). V shed 1 base and J shed 9 bases, with 13 bases lying between them. Per the germline V gene, CDR1 is MNHEY and CDR2 is SVGAGI. CDR3 length: 15 amino acids. The chain's CDR3 is CASSYLTGGSSPLHF. Here the CDR3 DNA reads TGTGCCAGCAGTTACTTAACAGGAGGAAGTTCACCCCTCCACTTT.

J is TRBJ1-2 and V is TRBV6-2 or TRBV6-3, with D unclear. This CDR3 has 11 amino acids. CDR1 is MNHEY, CDR2 SVGEGT, per germline. V was trimmed by 5 bases and J by 5 bases, leaving 6 bases between them. CDR3 region: CASSLHYGYTF. CDR3 nucleotide sequence: TGTGCCAGCAGTCTACATTATGGCTACACCTTC.

This sequence joins TRBV29-1 and TRBJ1-2, with unresolved D. This CDR3 has 14 residues. V lost 0 bases to trimming and J lost 2 bases, with 10 bases between them. The germline gives CDR1 SQVTM, CDR2 ANQGSEA. CDR3 sequence (DNA): TGCAGCGTTGAAGATCCTTACAGCAACTATGGCTACACCTTC. It translates to CSVEDPYSNYGYTF.

This rearrangement joins TRBV11-2 to TRBJ2-5; D call uncertain. The germline V gene has CDR1 SGHAT and CDR2 FQNNGV. Deletions cut 5 bases from V and 6 bases from J, with 19 bases between. The CDR3 loop spans 15 amino acids. CDR3 nucleotide sequence: TGTGCCAGCAGCATCCGGGCCGCTGGGGTGCAGACCCAGTACTTC. It encodes CASSIRAAGVQTQYF.

The chain recombines TRBV25-1 with TRBJ1-4; 11 bases line up with TRBD1. Losses at the gene ends were 3 bases for V and 6 bases for J; bases not matched to a gene: 6. The CDR3 extends over 16 amino acids. The germline gives CDR1 MGHDK, CDR2 SYGVNS. The CDR3 sequence is CASSDPGTGGYEKLFF. CDR3 sequence (DNA): TGTGCCAGCAGTGACCCCGGGACAGGGGGTTATGAAAAACTGTTTTTT.

The rearrangement joins TRBV5-4 to TRBJ2-7, with 7 bases identical to TRBD2. Germline V CDR1 and CDR2: SGHNT, YYREEE (reference sequence). The CDR3 extends over 13 amino acids. V shed 0 bases and J 7 bases; nucleotides not matched to a gene: 4. The CDR3 DNA reads as TGTGCCAGCAGCTTGGTGTGGGAGGGGGAGCAGTACTTC. This codes for CASSLVWEGEQYF.

This sequence joins TRBV5-4 and TRBJ2-7; 10 nucleotides line up with TRBD1. CDR3 length equals 13 residues. Trimming cost V 4 bases and J 5 bases; bases outside gene matches: 3. CDR1 and CDR2 (germline): SGHNT, YYREEE (reference sequence). The DNA of the CDR3 is TGTGCCAGCAGCCTTGGACAGGGGGACGAGCAGTACTTC. It encodes CASSLGQGDEQYF.

The rearrangement uses TRBV5-1 and TRBJ2-7; D possibly uses TRBD1 or TRBD2 (6 bases each). V lost 2 bases, J lost 5 bases, and 11 bases lay in between. The germline CDR1 and CDR2 sequences are SGHRS and YFSETQ. The length of the CDR3 is 13 residues. The CDR3: CASSLRGLHEQYF. In nucleotides, the CDR3 is TGCGCCAGCAGCTTACGGGGGCTCCACGAGCAGTACTTC.

J is TRBJ2-3 and V is TRBV28, with D uncertain. The CDR3 length is 14 residues. The V end lost 7 bases, the J end lost 0 bases, and 11 bases lay between the germline ends. CDR1 and CDR2 (germline): MDHEN, SYDVKM. Written as DNA, the CDR3 is TGTGCCAGCACCAACGGCCAAAGCACAGATACGCAGTATTTT. Encoded protein: CASTNGQSTDTQYF. Variable domain in full (rest from reference TRBV28 and TRBJ2-3): DVKVTQSSRYLVKRTGEKVFLECVQDMDHENMFWYRQDPGLGLRLIYFSYDVKMKEKGDIPEGYSVSREKKERFSLILESASTNQTSMYLCASTNGQSTDTQYFGPGTRLTVL.

This clone was seen a handful of times. Other DNA sequences within the sample encode an identical CDR3. The chain links TRBV9 to TRBJ1-1; D not certain. The germline V and J ends were trimmed by 0 bases and 5 bases, with 8 bases remaining between them. The CDR3 has 13 amino acids. Germline-derived CDR1 and CDR2 are SGDLS and YYNGEE. The DNA of the CDR3 is TGTGCCAGCAGCGTAGGGACGGGGACTGAAGCTTTCTTT. Encoded protein: CASSVGTGTEAFF.

The chain is built from TRBV6-2 or TRBV6-3 and TRBJ2-7; D may correspond to TRBD1 or TRBD2 (6 bases each). The length of the CDR3 is 13 residues. Per germline, CDR1 MNHEY and CDR2 SVGEGT. V lost 4 bases and J 6 bases, leaving 13 bases between the germline ends. The CDR3 sequence: CASSFGGGSEQYF. For the CDR3, the DNA is TGTGCCAGCAGTTTTGGAGGGGGTAGCGAGCAGTACTTC.

There are a few counts of this clone. J is TRBJ2-3 and V is TRBV6-5; 9 bases match TRBD2. The V and J ends lost 5 bases and 2 bases, in that order; junction bases with no gene match: 5. Germline V CDR1 and CDR2: MNHEY, SVGAGI. The CDR3 has 15 amino acids. Here the CDR3 reads CASSRLAANTDTQYF. CDR3 in DNA: TGTGCCAGCAGTCGACTAGCGGCTAACACAGATACGCAGTATTTT.

This clone was counted once. V usage is TRBV25-1 and J usage is TRBJ1-1; the match to TRBD1 covers 8 bases. The V and J ends lost 8 bases and 12 bases, in that order; junction bases with no gene match: 11. The CDR3 is 12 residues long. Looked up from germline, CDR1 is MGHDK and CDR2 is SYGVNS. Written as DNA, the CDR3 is TGTGCCAGCGGTCAGGACAGGGTCGAAACTTTCTTT. Amino acid sequence: CASGQDRVETFF.

The rearrangement links TRBV30 to TRBJ1-1; TRBD1 matches at 10 bases. Germline V CDR1 and CDR2: GTSNPN, SVGIG (reference sequence). V was clipped by 8 bases and J by 0 bases; unmatched bases: 24. The CDR3 has 20 residues. CDR3 region: CARSPSSRQGAAVVNTEAFF. The DNA for the CDR3 is TGTGCCCGGTCCCCCTCCAGTCGACAGGGGGCGGCGGTGGTGAACACTGAAGCTTTCTTT.